The subject of this entry is one T cell receptor beta chain. Its target is not known. The junction departs from germline at one end; a sequencing error may be responsible. The authors built bulk TCR libraries by previously described methods with listed TCR primers. From the PCR reads, TCRdb called clonotypes with MiXCR, one entry per CDR3 protein. The repertoire consists of about 320,000 distinct CDR3 sequences, with roughly a fifth occurring once and the leading ten covering approximately 0.84%. This entry is derived from a study of molecular identifiers for immune sequencing clone quantification. Study context: Five portions were made in replicates from RNA of roughly 21,000 or 96,000 naive CD8 cells, and four underwent sequencing.

Study observations and caveats: Identical barcode-sharing TCR molecules could lead to underestimated sizes for highly expanded clones. Over 98% of effector molecules, yet under 1% of naive-cell molecules, were held by clones above 20 RNA copies.

From germline, CDR1 is MNHEY and CDR2 SVGEGT. The CDR3 totals 14 residues. J is TRBJ1-1 and V is TRBV6-2 or TRBV6-3; tentatively, D is TRBD1 (5 bases). The receptor was isolated from a human donor in good health. Some libraries in this study had Jurkat cell RNA spiked in. The sequencing input was naive CD8+ T cells from blood, with Jurkat cell RNA spiked in. Subset denoted: FACS-sorted CD8+CD4-CCR7+CD45RA+ naive T cells. The CDR3 loop is CAGSYTDGGTEAFF. In DNA, the CDR3 is TGTGCCGGCAGTTATACCGACGGGGGAACTGAAGCTTTCTTT.